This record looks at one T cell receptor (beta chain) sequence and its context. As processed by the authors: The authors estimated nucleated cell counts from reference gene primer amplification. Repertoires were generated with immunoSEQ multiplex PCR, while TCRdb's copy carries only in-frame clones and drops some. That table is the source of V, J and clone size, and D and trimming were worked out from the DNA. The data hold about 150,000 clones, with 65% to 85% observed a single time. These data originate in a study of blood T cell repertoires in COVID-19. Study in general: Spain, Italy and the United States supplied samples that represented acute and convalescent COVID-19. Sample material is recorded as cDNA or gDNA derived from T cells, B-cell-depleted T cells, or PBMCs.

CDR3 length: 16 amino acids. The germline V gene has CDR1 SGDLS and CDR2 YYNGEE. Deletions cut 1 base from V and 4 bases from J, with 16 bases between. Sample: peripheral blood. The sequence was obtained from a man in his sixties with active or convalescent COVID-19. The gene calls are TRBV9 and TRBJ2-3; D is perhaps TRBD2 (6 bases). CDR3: CASSVSSGTSPDTQYF. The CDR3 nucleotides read TGTGCCAGCAGCGTAAGTAGCGGAACTTCTCCAGATACGCAGTATTTT. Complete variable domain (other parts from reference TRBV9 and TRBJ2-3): DSGVTQTPKHLITATGQRVTLRCSPRSGDLSVYWYQQSLDQGLQFLIQYYNGEERAKGNILERFSAQQFPDLHSELNLSSLELGDSALYFCASSVSSGTSPDTQYFGPGTRLTVL.